The 12 T cell receptor beta chains below come from one sample, sequenced in a study of T cells in localized non-small cell lung cancer. The method was immunoSEQ multiplex PCR; TCRdb's version includes in-frame clones alone and lacks a portion of them. This repertoire shows fewer than 30,000 clones, about 86% found once; its top ten account for roughly 1.2%. Sequencing used peripheral blood, obtained before any cancer treatment. The receptor source for this set is a woman aged 40 to 75 with stage I lung adenocarcinoma.

This chain links TRBV6-5 with TRBJ2-2; D might be TRBD2 (6 bases). The V and J ends lost 3 bases and 6 bases respectively, with 11 bases between them. This CDR3 spans 14 amino acids. Germline CDR1 reads MNHEY; CDR2 reads SVGAGI. Written as DNA, the CDR3 is TGTGCCAGCAGTTATTATGGGGGGTCCGGGGAGCTGTTTTTT. Translated, it gives CASSYYGGSGELFF.

The V gene is TRBV4-3, the J gene TRBJ1-1; D is undetermined. This CDR3 contains 14 residues. Germline V gene data show CDR1 as LGHNA and CDR2 as YSLEER. The V and J ends lost 1 base and 0 bases respectively, with 6 bases between them. CDR3 coding DNA: TGCGCCAGCAGCCAAGGGTCATTGAACACTGAAGCTTTCTTT. It translates to CASSQGSLNTEAFF.

CDR3 nucleotide sequence: TGCGCCAGCAGCCCGACAGGGGTCACAGATACGCAGTATTTT. Translating it yields CASSPTGVTDTQYF. The V gene is TRBV5-1, the J gene TRBJ2-3; 8 positions agree with TRBD1. CDR3 length: 14 amino acids. The germline V gene encodes CDR1 SGHRS and CDR2 YFSETQ. Trimming removed 4 bases from V and 2 bases from J; junction bases left unmatched: 3.

The chain uses TRBV6-5 and TRBJ2-1, with 9 positions matching TRBD1. Germline V gives CDR1 MNHEY, CDR2 SVGAGI. After removal of 7 bases from V and 8 bases from J, the junction contained 12 bases not matched to a gene. The CDR3 is made up of 15 amino acids. The CDR3 sequence: CASNPTGGAVDEQFF. DNA for the CDR3: TGTGCCAGCAACCCAACAGGGGGCGCGGTGGATGAGCAGTTCTTC.

The table lists this clone with a count of one. J is TRBJ1-1 and V is TRBV15; no reliable D call. V lost 0 bases and J 7 bases, leaving 6 bases between the germline ends. Germline-derived CDR1 and CDR2 are LNHNV and YYDKDF (reference sequence). This CDR3 is 12 amino acids long. Written as DNA, the CDR3 is TGTGCCACCAGCAGAGATCAGGATGAAGCTTTCTTT. Amino acid sequence: CATSRDQDEAFF.

This clone was recorded only once. The chain is built from TRBV5-4 and TRBJ2-5; no clear D. The germline gives CDR1 SGHNT, CDR2 YYREEE (reference sequence). The CDR3 extends over 14 amino acids. With 2 bases removed from V and 1 base from J, the gap between germline ends came to 9 bases. This CDR3 reads CASSFGQTQETQYF. The CDR3 coding sequence is TGTGCCAGCAGCTTCGGGCAGACCCAAGAGACCCAGTACTTC.

This clone has just one count. The rearrangement links TRBV30 to TRBJ2-7, with TRBD2 identical over 15 bases. Germline values: CDR1 GTSNPN, CDR2 SVGIG (reference sequence). This CDR3 is built from 14 residues. V dropped 5 bases and J dropped 6; count of bases not matched to a gene: 5. The DNA for the CDR3 is TGTGCCTGGGACCGGACTAGCGGGGGGGCCGAGCAGTACTTC. It is translated as CAWDRTSGGAEQYF. Combining the CDR3 with reference TRBV30 and TRBJ2-7 gives the whole variable domain SQTIHQWPATLVQPVGSPLSLECTVEGTSNPNLYWYRQAAGRGLQLLFYSVGIGQISSEVPQNLSASRPQDRQFILSSKKLLLSDSGFYLCAWDRTSGGAEQYFGPGTRLTVT.

The chain combines TRBV7-3 with TRBJ2-7, with TRBD2 as a possible D gene (6 bases). Trimming shortened V by 3 bases and J by 2 bases, and 11 bases separated the two germline ends. The germline gives CDR1 SGHTA, CDR2 FQGTGA. CDR3 length equals 14 residues. The CDR3: CASSFSEGPYEQYF. The CDR3 DNA reads as TGTGCCAGCAGCTTCTCGGAGGGTCCCTACGAGCAGTACTTC.

V is TRBV2 and J is TRBJ1-2; 12 bases fit TRBD1. V shed 6 bases and J 4 bases; nucleotides not matched to a gene: 6. This CDR3 spans 15 amino acids. CDR1 is SNHLY and CDR2 is FYNNEI in the germline V gene. The CDR3 is CASSTGTGGGYGYTF. The CDR3 DNA follows: TGTGCCAGCAGCACCGGGACAGGGGGCGGCTATGGCTACACCTTC.

This clone was counted a few times. The gene calls are TRBV2 and TRBJ1-2, with D perhaps TRBD1 (6 bases). Germline V lookup: CDR1 SNHLY, CDR2 FYNNEI. The length of the CDR3 is 13 residues. V was trimmed by 6 bases and J by 6 bases, leaving 14 bases between them. CDR3 protein: CASSDRAGDGYTF. CDR3 DNA sequence: TGTGCCAGCAGCGACCGGGCAGGGGATGGCTACACCTTC.

This clone was counted between two and nine times. The chain recombines TRBV6-5 with TRBJ1-3; D call uncertain. The germline CDR1 and CDR2 sequences are MNHEY and SVGAGI. Trimming took off 5 bases at V and 0 bases at J, with 11 bases between the two ends. This CDR3 is 15 amino acids long. CDR3 coding DNA: TGTGCCAGCAGTCTGGGAGGGAGCTCTGGAAACACCATATATTTT. Amino acids: CASSLGGSSGNTIYF.

The chain carries TRBV28 and TRBJ1-1; D is perhaps TRBD1 (5 bases). V was cut by 6 bases and J by 0 bases, with 14 bases left in between. CDR3 size: 15 residues. Germline CDR1 MDHEN, CDR2 SYDVKM. The CDR3 protein is CASRTGDFMNTEAFF. The CDR3, as DNA: TGTGCCAGCAGAACGGGGGATTTCATGAACACTGAAGCTTTCTTT.